These 14 T cell receptor beta chains originate from one sample sequenced in a study of cytomegalovirus exposure and HLA in healthy donors. The PCR ran on 60 Vbeta and 13 Jbeta primers. Generated by immunoSEQ multiplex PCR, the TCRdb table keeps only in-frame clones and is missing some. Seen here are approximately 95,000 clones, around 75% observed once, and the top ten hold over 9.5%. The sample consisted of PBMCs. These TCRs come from a man aged 18 to 35 in good health and CMV-seropositive.

The chain links TRBV5-1 to TRBJ2-3; TRBD2 matches at 10 bases. This CDR3 contains 16 residues. Germline assignment: CDR1 SGHRS and CDR2 YFSETQ. V shed 2 bases, J shed 3 bases, and the junction held 6 bases outside the gene matches. CDR3 loop: CASSFLAGDGTDTQYF. Here the CDR3 DNA reads TGCGCCAGCAGCTTTCTAGCGGGGGATGGGACAGATACGCAGTATTTT.

This clone was seen more than once but under ten times. The V call is TRBV28, the J call TRBJ1-6; D ambiguous. V lost 5 bases to trimming and J lost 7 bases, with 9 bases between them. This CDR3 comprises 13 residues. CDR1 is MDHEN, CDR2 SYDVKM, per germline. The CDR3 loop reads CASSEFINSPLHF. CDR3 DNA sequence: TGTGCCAGCAGTGAGTTTATAAATTCACCCCTCCACTTT.

This chain connects TRBV7-2 to TRBJ1-4; D is ambiguous. This CDR3 is built from 15 residues. V was shortened by 1 base and J by 1 base, with 7 bases between the two germline ends. Germline CDR1 is SGHTA and CDR2 is FQGNSA. In nucleotides, the CDR3 is TGTGCCAGCAGCTTAGGTGGGCTAACTAATGAAAAACTGTTTTTT. Translated, it gives CASSLGGLTNEKLFF. The whole variable domain, filled in from reference TRBV7-2 and TRBJ1-4, reads GAGVSQSPSNKVTEKGKDVELRCDPISGHTALYWYRQSLGQGLEFLIYFQGNSAPDKSGLPSDRFSAERTGGSVSTLTIQRTQQEDSAVYLCASSLGGLTNEKLFFGSGTQLSVL.

This rearrangement joins TRBV6-1 to TRBJ1-6; tentatively, D is TRBD1 (5 bases). There are 18 residues in the CDR3. Germline assignment: CDR1 MNHNS and CDR2 SASEGT. With 3 bases removed from V and 0 bases from J, the gap between germline ends came to 15 bases. The CDR3 protein is CASSEVDSYSSYNSPLHF. CDR3 DNA sequence: TGTGCCAGCAGTGAGGTAGACAGCTACAGCTCCTATAATTCACCCCTCCACTTT.

The gene calls are TRBV30 and TRBJ2-6; D is unresolved. With 5 bases removed from V and 0 bases from J, the gap between germline ends came to 5 bases. Germline CDR1 GTSNPN, CDR2 SVGIG (reference sequence). The CDR3 spans 13 residues. The CDR3 region is CAWVHSGANVLTF. The DNA for the CDR3 is TGTGCCTGGGTTCACTCTGGGGCCAACGTCCTGACTTTC.

This chain joins TRBV27 and TRBJ2-3, with 14 nucleotides matching TRBD2. Germline V gives CDR1 MNHEY, CDR2 SMNVEV (reference sequence). With V trimmed by 5 bases and J by 2 bases, 3 bases remained unmatched. This CDR3 has 16 amino acids. The CDR3 region has the DNA TGTGCCAGCAGTGAGACTAGCGGGGGGGACACAGATACGCAGTATTTT. Amino acid sequence: CASSETSGGDTDTQYF.

The V call is TRBV30, the J call TRBJ1-1; 7 bases map to TRBD1. Unmatched junction bases numbered 0, after V lost 1 base and J lost 1 base. This CDR3 region has 13 residues. Germline V gene lookup returns CDR1 GTSNPN and CDR2 SVGIG (reference sequence). CDR3 nucleotides: TGTGCCTGGAGTGGACAGGGGAACACTGAAGCTTTCTTT. It codes for CAWSGQGNTEAFF.

This clone showed up just once. Germline is not matched at one junction end, which may reflect a read error. This chain links TRBV27 with TRBJ2-5; D not certain. The germline V gene has CDR1 MNHEY and CDR2 SMNVEV (reference sequence). The CDR3 is 14 amino acids. As DNA, the CDR3 is TGTGCCAGCAGTTCCCGACCGTACCAAGAGGCCCAGTACTTC. As protein: CASSSRPYQEAQYF.

The chain joins TRBV19 to TRBJ1-1; D call uncertain. The germline V gene has CDR1 LNHDA and CDR2 SQIVND (reference sequence). The V end lost 3 bases, the J end lost 1 base, and 6 bases lay between the germline ends. The CDR3 consists of 13 residues. Here the CDR3 reads CASSISQNTEAFF. CDR3 DNA: TGTGCCAGTAGTATTTCACAGAACACTGAAGCTTTCTTT.

The V call is TRBV7-2, the J call TRBJ2-2; tentatively, D is TRBD2 (5 bases). Germline loops: CDR1 SGHTA, CDR2 FQGNSA. The CDR3 contains 16 residues. Trimming left V 4 bases short and J 1 base short, with 13 bases between. The CDR3 DNA is TGTGCCAGCAGCTCACCCCGGGCGGGGAACACCGGGGAGCTGTTTTTT. Translation gives CASSSPRAGNTGELFF.

The chain is built from TRBV7-8 and TRBJ2-6, with D tentatively TRBD2 (7 bases). The CDR3 contains 15 residues. CDR1 is SGHVS, CDR2 FQNEAQ, per germline. V was trimmed by 5 bases and J by 2 bases, leaving 10 bases between them. CDR3: CASSRGAAGANVLTF. DNA for the CDR3: TGTGCCAGCAGCCGGGGGGCCGCTGGGGCCAACGTCCTGACTTTC.

This chain links TRBV11-2 with TRBJ1-2; unclear D gene. The CDR3 consists of 12 residues. Germline lookup yields CDR1 SGHAT and CDR2 FQNNGV. V dropped 5 bases and J dropped 6 bases, with 10 bases sitting between them. The CDR3 here is CASSLFEDGYTF. CDR3 nucleotide sequence: TGTGCCAGCAGCCTCTTTGAGGATGGCTACACCTTC.

The rearrangement uses TRBV30 and TRBJ1-6; TRBD1 matches at 9 bases. Germline V gene data show CDR1 as GTSNPN and CDR2 as SVGIG (reference sequence). This CDR3 is built from 15 residues. With V trimmed by 0 bases and J by 7 bases, 4 bases remained unmatched. CDR3 protein: CAWSVRTGANSPLHF. In DNA, the CDR3 is TGTGCCTGGAGTGTACGGACAGGGGCAAATTCACCCCTCCACTTT.

The chain links TRBV2 to TRBJ2-7, with D maybe TRBD1 (5 bases). The V gene lost 4 bases and the J gene lost 4 bases, with 11 bases spanning the gap. Germline CDR1 reads SNHLY; CDR2 reads FYNNEI. CDR3 length equals 13 residues. The chain's CDR3 is CASSGGRAYEQYF. CDR3 in DNA: TGTGCCAGCAGTGGTGGCAGGGCTTACGAGCAGTACTTC.